This T cell receptor (beta chain) was identified in a study of spatial heterogeneity in lung cancer. Time point here: sample taken at primary tumor resection. From tumor, nontumor lung or frozen PBMC, whole RNA was taken unsorted for sequencing. This clonotype showed up just a few times. This beta chain represents an off-target read in a library built for alpha chains; its size is of limited meaning. Each CDR3 protein gets one entry after TCRdb re-called the 5' RACE reads with MiXCR. The table includes 9,000 to 13,000 distinct CDR3 sequences, 6.3% detected once. The CDR3 length is 15 residues. The germline CDR1 and CDR2 sequences are MNHEY and SVGAGI. J lost 3 bases, V lost 5 bases, and 9 bases had no gene match.

The material was PBMCs, obtained at surgery. The V call is TRBV6-5, the J call TRBJ2-7; 8 positions match TRBD1. This TCR was sampled from a male donor with early-stage non-small cell lung cancer. The CDR3 sequence: CASSDPGTGFYEQYF. CDR3 coding DNA: TGTGCCAGCAGTGATCCCGGGACAGGTTTCTACGAGCAGTACTTC.